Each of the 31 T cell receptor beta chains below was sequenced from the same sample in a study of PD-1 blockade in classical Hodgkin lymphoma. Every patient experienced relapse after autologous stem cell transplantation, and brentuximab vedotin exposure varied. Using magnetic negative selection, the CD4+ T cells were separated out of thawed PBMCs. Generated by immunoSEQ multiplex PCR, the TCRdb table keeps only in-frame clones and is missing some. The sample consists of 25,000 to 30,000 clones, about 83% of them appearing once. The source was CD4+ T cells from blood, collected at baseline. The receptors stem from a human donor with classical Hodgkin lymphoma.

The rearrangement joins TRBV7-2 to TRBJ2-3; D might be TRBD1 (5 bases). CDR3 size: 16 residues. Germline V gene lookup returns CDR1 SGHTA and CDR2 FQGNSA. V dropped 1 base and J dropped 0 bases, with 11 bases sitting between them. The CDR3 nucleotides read TGTGCCAGCAGCTTAGGGGGCTACACTAGCACAGATACGCAGTATTTT. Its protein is CASSLGGYTSTDTQYF.

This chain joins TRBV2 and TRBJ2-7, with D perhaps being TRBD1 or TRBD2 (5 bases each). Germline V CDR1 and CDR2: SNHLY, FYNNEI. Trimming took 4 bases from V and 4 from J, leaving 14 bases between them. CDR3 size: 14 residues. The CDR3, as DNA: TGTGCCAGCAGTGTCGAGGGGCGCAGGTACGAGCAGTACTTC. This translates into CASSVEGRRYEQYF.

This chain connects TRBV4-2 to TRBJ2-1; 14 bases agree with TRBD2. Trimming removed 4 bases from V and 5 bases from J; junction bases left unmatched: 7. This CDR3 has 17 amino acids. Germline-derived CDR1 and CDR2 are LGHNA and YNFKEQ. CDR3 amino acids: CASSLWGLAGDHNEQFF. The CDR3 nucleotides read TGTGCCAGCAGCCTCTGGGGACTAGCGGGGGATCACAATGAGCAGTTCTTC.

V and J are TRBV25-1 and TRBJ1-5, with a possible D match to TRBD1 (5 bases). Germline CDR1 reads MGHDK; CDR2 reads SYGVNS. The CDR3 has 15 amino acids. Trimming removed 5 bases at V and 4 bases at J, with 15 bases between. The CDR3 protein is CASSRKTELNQPQHF. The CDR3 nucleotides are TGTGCCAGCAGTAGGAAGACAGAGCTTAATCAGCCCCAGCATTTT.

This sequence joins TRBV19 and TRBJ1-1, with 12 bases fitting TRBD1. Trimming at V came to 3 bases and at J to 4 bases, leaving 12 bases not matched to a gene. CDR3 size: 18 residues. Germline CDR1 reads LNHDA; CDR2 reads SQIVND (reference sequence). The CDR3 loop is CASSIPGDRGLGSTEAFF. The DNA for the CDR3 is TGTGCCAGTAGTATTCCGGGGGACAGGGGGCTTGGAAGCACTGAAGCTTTCTTT.

This CDR3 is CATSPGDYEQYF. For the CDR3, the DNA is TGTGCCACCAGCCCAGGGGACTACGAGCAGTACTTC. The chain links TRBV6-6 to TRBJ2-7; weak D call: TRBD1 (6 bases). V lost 10 bases and J 3 bases, leaving 13 bases between the germline ends. Per the germline V gene, CDR1 is MNHNY and CDR2 is SVGAGI (reference sequence). The CDR3 has 12 amino acids.

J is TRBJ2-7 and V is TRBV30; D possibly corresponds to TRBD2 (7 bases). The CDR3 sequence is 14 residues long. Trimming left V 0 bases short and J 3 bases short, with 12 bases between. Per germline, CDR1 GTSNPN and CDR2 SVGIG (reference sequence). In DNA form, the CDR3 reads TGTGCCTGGAGTGTGGCGGGGGCCTACTACGAGCAGTACTTC. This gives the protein CAWSVAGAYYEQYF.

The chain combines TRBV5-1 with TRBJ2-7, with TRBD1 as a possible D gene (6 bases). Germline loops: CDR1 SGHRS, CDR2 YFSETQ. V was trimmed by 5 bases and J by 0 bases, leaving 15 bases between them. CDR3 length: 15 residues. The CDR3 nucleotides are TGCGCCAGCAGTCTAAGCGGACAGACCTCCTACGAGCAGTACTTC. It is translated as CASSLSGQTSYEQYF.

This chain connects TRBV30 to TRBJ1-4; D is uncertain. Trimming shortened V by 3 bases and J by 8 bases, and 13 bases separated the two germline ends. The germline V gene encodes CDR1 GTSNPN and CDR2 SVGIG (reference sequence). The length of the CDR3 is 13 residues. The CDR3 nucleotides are TGTGCCTGGAGGGGGTACAGAGGAGAAAAACTGTTTTTT. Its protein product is CAWRGYRGEKLFF.

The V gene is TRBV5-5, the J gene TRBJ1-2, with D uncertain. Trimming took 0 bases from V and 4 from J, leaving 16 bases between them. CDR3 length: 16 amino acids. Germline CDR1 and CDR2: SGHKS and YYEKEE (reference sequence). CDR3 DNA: TGTGCCAGCAGCTTGGCCGATGCGGGATCGAGCTATGGCTACACCTTC. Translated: CASSLADAGSSYGYTF.

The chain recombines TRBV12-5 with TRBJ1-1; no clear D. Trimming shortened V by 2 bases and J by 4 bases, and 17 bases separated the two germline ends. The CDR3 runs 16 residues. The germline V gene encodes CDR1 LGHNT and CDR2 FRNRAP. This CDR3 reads CASGLTLRVEGTEAFF. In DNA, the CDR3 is TGTGCTAGTGGTTTGACATTGAGGGTGGAGGGCACTGAAGCTTTCTTT. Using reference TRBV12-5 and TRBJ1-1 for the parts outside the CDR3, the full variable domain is DARVTQTPRHKVTEMGQEVTMRCQPILGHNTVFWYRQTMMQGLELLAYFRNRAPLDDSGMPKDRFSAEMPDATLATLKIQPSEPRDSAVYFCASGLTLRVEGTEAFFGQGTRLTVV.

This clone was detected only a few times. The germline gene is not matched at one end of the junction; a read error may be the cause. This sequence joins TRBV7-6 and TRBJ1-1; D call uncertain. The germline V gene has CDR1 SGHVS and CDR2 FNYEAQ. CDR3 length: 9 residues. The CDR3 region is CASSPEVFF. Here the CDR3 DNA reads TGTGCCAGCAGCCCTGAAGTTTTCTTT.

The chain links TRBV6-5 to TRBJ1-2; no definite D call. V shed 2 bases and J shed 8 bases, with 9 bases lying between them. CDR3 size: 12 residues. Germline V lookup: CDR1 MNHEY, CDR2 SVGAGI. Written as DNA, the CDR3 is TGTGCCAGCAGTTACCAAGGGAACGGCTACACCTTC. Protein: CASSYQGNGYTF.

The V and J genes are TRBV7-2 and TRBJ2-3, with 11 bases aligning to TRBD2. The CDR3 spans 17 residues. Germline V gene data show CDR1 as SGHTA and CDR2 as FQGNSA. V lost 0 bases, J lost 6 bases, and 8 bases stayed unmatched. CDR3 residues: CASSLARHSGGADTQYF. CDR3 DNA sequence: TGTGCCAGCAGCTTAGCGCGGCATAGCGGGGGGGCGGATACGCAGTATTTT.

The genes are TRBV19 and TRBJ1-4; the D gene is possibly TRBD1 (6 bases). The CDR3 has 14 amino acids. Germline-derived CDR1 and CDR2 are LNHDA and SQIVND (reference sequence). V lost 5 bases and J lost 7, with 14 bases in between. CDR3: CASSPRGGGEKLFF. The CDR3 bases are TGTGCCAGTAGTCCCAGGGGAGGAGGTGAAAAACTGTTTTTT.

The CDR3 reads CASSLYVGTEAFF. The CDR3 nucleotides read TGTGCCAGCAGTTTATATGTCGGCACTGAAGCTTTCTTT. V is TRBV28 and J is TRBJ1-1, with D hard to call. Trimming removed 1 base from V and 4 bases from J, with 7 bases in between. In germline, CDR1 is MDHEN, CDR2 SYDVKM. The CDR3 contains 13 residues.

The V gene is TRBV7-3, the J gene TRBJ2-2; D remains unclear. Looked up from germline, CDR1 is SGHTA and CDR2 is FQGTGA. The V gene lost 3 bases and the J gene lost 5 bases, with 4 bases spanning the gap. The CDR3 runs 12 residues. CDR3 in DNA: TGTGCCAGCAGCTTTGGAACCGGGGAGCTGTTTTTT. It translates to CASSFGTGELFF.

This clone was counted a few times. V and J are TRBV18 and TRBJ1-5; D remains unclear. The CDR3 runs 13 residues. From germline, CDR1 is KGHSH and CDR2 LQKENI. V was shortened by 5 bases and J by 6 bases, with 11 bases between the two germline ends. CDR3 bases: TGTGCCAGCTCAATTGGGGATCCTCAGCCCCAGCATTTT. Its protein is CASSIGDPQPQHF.

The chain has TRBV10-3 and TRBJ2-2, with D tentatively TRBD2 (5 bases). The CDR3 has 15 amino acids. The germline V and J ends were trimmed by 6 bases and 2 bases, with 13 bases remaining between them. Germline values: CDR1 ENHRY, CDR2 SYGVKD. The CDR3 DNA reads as TGTGCCATCAGGTCTAGTGGAGGCAACACCGGGGAGCTGTTTTTT. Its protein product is CAIRSSGGNTGELFF.

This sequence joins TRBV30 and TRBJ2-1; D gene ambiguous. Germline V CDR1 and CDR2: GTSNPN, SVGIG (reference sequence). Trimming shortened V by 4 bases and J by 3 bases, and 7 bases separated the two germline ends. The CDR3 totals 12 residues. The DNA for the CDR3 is TGTGCCTGGACCGACGTCTACAATGAGCAGTTCTTC. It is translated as CAWTDVYNEQFF.

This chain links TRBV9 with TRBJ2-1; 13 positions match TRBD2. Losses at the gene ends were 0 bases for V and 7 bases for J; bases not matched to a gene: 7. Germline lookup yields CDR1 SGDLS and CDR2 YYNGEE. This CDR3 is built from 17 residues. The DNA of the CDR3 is TGTGCCAGCAGCGTAGCCCCCTTGACTAGCGGGGGGAATGAGCAGTTCTTC. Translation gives CASSVAPLTSGGNEQFF.

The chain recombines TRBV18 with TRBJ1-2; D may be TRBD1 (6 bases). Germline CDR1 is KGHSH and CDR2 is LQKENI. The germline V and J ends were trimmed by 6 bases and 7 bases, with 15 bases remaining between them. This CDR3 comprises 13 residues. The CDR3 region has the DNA TGTGCCAGCTCCCGGGGACATAAAGGTGGCTACACCTTC. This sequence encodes CASSRGHKGGYTF. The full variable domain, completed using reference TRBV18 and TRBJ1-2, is NAGVMQNPRHLVRRRGQEARLRCSPMKGHSHVYWYRQLPEEGLKFMVYLQKENIIDESGMPKERFSAEFPKEGPSILRIQQVVRGDSAAYFCASSRGHKGGYTFGSGTRLTVV.

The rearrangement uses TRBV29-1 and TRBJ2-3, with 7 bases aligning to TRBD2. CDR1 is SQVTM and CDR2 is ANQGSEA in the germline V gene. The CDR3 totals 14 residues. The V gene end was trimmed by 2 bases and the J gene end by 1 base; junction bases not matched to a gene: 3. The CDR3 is CSVERAGGTDTQYF. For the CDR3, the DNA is TGCAGCGTTGAACGGGCGGGAGGCACAGATACGCAGTATTTT.

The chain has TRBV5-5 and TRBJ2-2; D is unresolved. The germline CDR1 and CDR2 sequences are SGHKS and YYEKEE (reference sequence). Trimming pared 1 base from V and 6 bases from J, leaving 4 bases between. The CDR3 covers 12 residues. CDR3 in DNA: TGTGCCAGCAGCTTGCCGCCCGGGGAGCTGTTTTTT. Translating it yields CASSLPPGELFF.

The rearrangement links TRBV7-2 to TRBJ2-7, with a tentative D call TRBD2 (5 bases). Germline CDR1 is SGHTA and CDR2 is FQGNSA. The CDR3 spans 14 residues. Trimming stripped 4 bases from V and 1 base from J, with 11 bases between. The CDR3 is CASSSRGLSYEQYF. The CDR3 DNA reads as TGTGCCAGCAGCTCCCGAGGACTGTCCTACGAGCAGTACTTC.

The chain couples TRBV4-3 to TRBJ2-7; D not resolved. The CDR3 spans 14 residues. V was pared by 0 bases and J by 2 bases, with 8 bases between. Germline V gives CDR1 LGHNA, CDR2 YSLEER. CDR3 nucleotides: TGCGCCAGCAGCCAAGAATGGCAGACCTACGAGCAGTACTTC. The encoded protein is CASSQEWQTYEQYF.

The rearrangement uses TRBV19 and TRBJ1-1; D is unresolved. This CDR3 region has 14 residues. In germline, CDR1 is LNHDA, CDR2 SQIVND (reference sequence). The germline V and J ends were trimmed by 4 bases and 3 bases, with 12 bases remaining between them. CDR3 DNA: TGTGCCAGTAGTACGGTGGGCCCCGACACTGAAGCTTTCTTT. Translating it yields CASSTVGPDTEAFF.

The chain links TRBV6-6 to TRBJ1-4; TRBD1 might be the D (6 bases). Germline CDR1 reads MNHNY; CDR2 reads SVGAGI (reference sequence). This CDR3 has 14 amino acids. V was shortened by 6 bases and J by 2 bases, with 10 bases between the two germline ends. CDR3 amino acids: CASRGGATNEKLFF. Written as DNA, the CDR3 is TGTGCCAGCAGAGGGGGGGCTACTAATGAAAAACTGTTTTTT.

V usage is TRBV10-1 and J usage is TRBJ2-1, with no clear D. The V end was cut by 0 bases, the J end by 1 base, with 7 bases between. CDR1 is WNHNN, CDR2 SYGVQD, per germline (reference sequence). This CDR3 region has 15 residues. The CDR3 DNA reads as TGCGCCAGCAGTGAGTCGCAGAGTTCCTACAATGAGCAGTTCTTC. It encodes CASSESQSSYNEQFF.

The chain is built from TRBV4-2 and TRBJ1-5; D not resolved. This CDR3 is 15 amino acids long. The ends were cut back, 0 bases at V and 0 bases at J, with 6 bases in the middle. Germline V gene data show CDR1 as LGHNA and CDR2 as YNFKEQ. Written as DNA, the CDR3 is TGTGCCAGCAGCCAAGAGCGATTTAGCAATCAGCCCCAGCATTTT. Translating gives CASSQERFSNQPQHF.

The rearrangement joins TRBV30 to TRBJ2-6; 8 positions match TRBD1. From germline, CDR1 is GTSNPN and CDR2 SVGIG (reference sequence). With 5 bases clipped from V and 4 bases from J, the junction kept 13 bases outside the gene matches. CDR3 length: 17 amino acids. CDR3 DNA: TGTGCCTGGTCCTTAGGCCAGGGGGCAGGAGGGGCCAACGTCCTGACTTTC. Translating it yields CAWSLGQGAGGANVLTF.